This entry lists 27 T cell receptor beta chains sequenced from one sample in a study of regulatory T cells in long-lasting Graves disease. Investigators prepared the TCR beta libraries by applying iRepertoire HTBI primers and Arm-PCR of CDR3 regions. TCRdb independently ran MiXCR on the multiplex PCR reads; one entry per CDR3 protein. Among around 510,000 distinct CDR3 sequences listed, less than 25% were seen once. The time point was: persistent/refractory GD, antithyroid drugs over 5 years with positive TRAb. There was RNA extracted from PBMCs, and the TCR library was made from it. Sequencing used peripheral blood mononuclear cells (PBMCs), obtained when the disease was refractory, from a patient treated with antithyroid drugs. The receptors derive from a female donor with Graves disease.

This sequence joins TRBV7-9 and TRBJ2-3; 8 bases are shared with TRBD2. CDR1 is SEHNR, CDR2 FQNEAQ, per germline (reference sequence). With 0 bases clipped from V and 0 bases from J, the junction kept 2 bases outside the gene matches. There are 16 residues in the CDR3. The CDR3 spells CASSLASGASTDTQYF. The CDR3 bases are TGTGCCAGCAGCTTAGCTAGCGGGGCTAGCACAGATACGCAGTATTTT.

This clonotype has at least ten counts. This sequence joins TRBV12-3 or TRBV12-4 and TRBJ2-1, with unresolved D. V lost 1 base, J lost 0 bases, and 7 bases lay in between. The length of the CDR3 is 15 residues. CDR3 protein: CASSLGTSSYNEQFF. In DNA form, the CDR3 reads TGTGCCAGCAGTTTAGGAACCAGCTCCTACAATGAGCAGTTCTTC.

This clonotype was counted a few times. The gene calls are TRBV7-2 and TRBJ2-2; D may be TRBD1 or TRBD2 (6 bases each). V lost 5 bases and J lost 7, with 17 bases in between. Germline CDR1 reads SGHTA; CDR2 reads FQGNSA. The CDR3 is made up of 15 amino acids. The CDR3 region has the DNA TGTGCCAGCAGCCCTAGAGGCAGGGGAGGCGGGGAGCTGTTTTTT. This encodes CASSPRGRGGGELFF. Full variable domain (outside the CDR3, taken from reference TRBV7-2 and TRBJ2-2): GAGVSQSPSNKVTEKGKDVELRCDPISGHTALYWYRQSLGQGLEFLIYFQGNSAPDKSGLPSDRFSAERTGGSVSTLTIQRTQQEDSAVYLCASSPRGRGGGELFFGEGSRLTVL.

The chain carries TRBV30 and TRBJ1-1; possibly TRBD1 for D (5 bases). CDR3 length equals 11 residues. Germline V lookup: CDR1 GTSNPN, CDR2 SVGIG (reference sequence). V dropped 3 bases and J dropped 8 bases, with 10 bases sitting between them. CDR3 bases: TGTGCCTGGAGCTTTGGGGCCGAAGCTTTCTTT. Its translation is CAWSFGAEAFF.

The V gene is TRBV19, the J gene TRBJ2-2; D is ambiguous. The CDR3 covers 12 residues. V lost 7 bases to trimming and J lost 3 bases, with 6 bases between them. Per the germline V gene, CDR1 is LNHDA and CDR2 is SQIVND (reference sequence). As DNA, the CDR3 is TGTGCCAGTATCGGCTACACCGGGGAGCTGTTTTTT. Protein sequence: CASIGYTGELFF.

This clonotype was picked up many times. The chain carries TRBV7-3 and TRBJ2-2, with TRBD1 matching over 10 bases. Germline V gives CDR1 SGHTA, CDR2 FQGTGA. The length of the CDR3 is 16 residues. Losses at the gene ends were 4 bases for V and 4 bases for J; bases not matched to a gene: 6. The DNA for the CDR3 is TGTGCCAGCAGCTCAAGACAGGGGGCTTTCACCGGGGAGCTGTTTTTT. It encodes CASSSRQGAFTGELFF.

The CDR3 loop reads CASRWDRLNTEAFF. In nucleotides, the CDR3 is TGTGCCAGCAGATGGGACAGATTGAACACTGAAGCTTTCTTT. The genes are TRBV27 and TRBJ1-1, with 7 bases fitting TRBD1. Looked up from germline, CDR1 is MNHEY and CDR2 is SMNVEV (reference sequence). J was trimmed by 0 bases and V by 6 bases; bases with no gene match: 4. The CDR3 contains 14 residues.

DNA for the CDR3: TGCAGTGCTAGGAGCGGGAACACCGGGGAGCTGTTTTTT. It specifies CSARSGNTGELFF. This chain connects TRBV20-1 to TRBJ2-2; D might be TRBD2 (5 bases). This CDR3 spans 13 amino acids. V was clipped by 3 bases and J by 1 base, with 6 bases between them. Germline V CDR1 and CDR2: DFQATT, SNEGSKA (reference sequence).

This clonotype came up many times. The rearrangement joins TRBV25-1 to TRBJ2-7, with D maybe TRBD2 (5 bases). The germline V gene encodes CDR1 MGHDK and CDR2 SYGVNS. The CDR3 totals 16 residues. Trimming pared 5 bases from V and 2 bases from J, leaving 19 bases between. This CDR3 is CASSLDAGEIAYEQYF. The CDR3 bases are TGTGCCAGCAGTTTGGATGCTGGGGAGATCGCCTACGAGCAGTACTTC.

In this sample, this clonotype turned up many times. The chain couples TRBV6-1 to TRBJ2-5; 8 bases are a match to TRBD2. The V segment lost 10 bases and the J segment 5 bases; nucleotides outside the gene matches: 12. Germline lookup yields CDR1 MNHNS and CDR2 SASEGT. This CDR3 comprises 14 residues. CDR3 in DNA: TGTGCCACCCTAGGGGCGGGAGGCGTGGAGACCCAGTACTTC. It specifies CATLGAGGVETQYF.

The chain is built from TRBV29-1 and TRBJ2-7; 9 bases are shared with TRBD1. Germline values: CDR1 SQVTM, CDR2 ANQGSEA. The V and J ends lost 4 bases and 6 bases, in that order; junction bases with no gene match: 7. The CDR3 runs to 13 residues. DNA of the CDR3: TGCAGCGTTGTAGGGACAGGGTTATCCGAGCAGTACTTC. The encoded protein is CSVVGTGLSEQYF.

The chain combines TRBV19 with TRBJ1-1; D gene unclear. Germline assignment: CDR1 LNHDA and CDR2 SQIVND (reference sequence). The CDR3 totals 13 residues. V was clipped by 3 bases and J by 2 bases, with 7 bases between them. The CDR3 here is CASSMSVNTEAFF. CDR3 DNA sequence: TGTGCCAGTAGTATGTCCGTAAACACTGAAGCTTTCTTT.

The chain has TRBV6-9 and TRBJ1-5; D remains ambiguous. The V gene's germline CDR1 is MNHGY and CDR2 SVAAGI. V lost 2 bases, J lost 3 bases, and 14 bases lay in between. The CDR3 length is 16 residues. CDR3 region: CASSYGSMEPNQPQHF. The CDR3, as DNA: TGTGCCAGCAGTTATGGGTCGATGGAGCCCAATCAGCCCCAGCATTTT.

The chain employs TRBV19 and TRBJ1-5, with D hard to call. The CDR3 is 14 residues long. Deletions cut 7 bases from V and 0 bases from J, with 10 bases between. Germline V gene lookup returns CDR1 LNHDA and CDR2 SQIVND (reference sequence). The CDR3 DNA reads TGTGCCAGTACAGACACCTATAGCAATCAGCCCCAGCATTTT. It yields the protein CASTDTYSNQPQHF.

This clonotype was detected ten times or more. The chain carries TRBV5-5 and TRBJ2-5, with TRBD2 identical over 8 bases. The V gene end was trimmed by 4 bases and the J gene end by 2 bases; junction bases not matched to a gene: 7. This CDR3 is 15 amino acids long. Germline CDR1 is SGHKS and CDR2 is YYEKEE (reference sequence). CDR3 sequence (DNA): TGTGCCAGCAGCGTCGGACTAGCAGATCAAGAGACCCAGTACTTC. Its translation is CASSVGLADQETQYF.

This clonotype was counted at least ten times. The chain carries TRBV28 and TRBJ1-1; TRBD1 might be the D (5 bases). Germline CDR1 reads MDHEN; CDR2 reads SYDVKM. This CDR3 has 15 amino acids. Trimming stripped 3 bases from V and 1 base from J, with 12 bases between. The DNA for the CDR3 is TGTGCCAGCAGTTTCCGGCAGAGGGGGAACACTGAAGCTTTCTTT. The encoded protein is CASSFRQRGNTEAFF.

The rearrangement joins TRBV27 to TRBJ2-7; 11 bases align to TRBD2. This CDR3 is built from 14 residues. Germline trimming cut 6 bases from V and 5 bases from J; bases unmatched to any gene: 6. The V gene's germline CDR1 is MNHEY and CDR2 SMNVEV (reference sequence). CDR3 DNA: TGTGCCAGCAGATTACTAGCGGGAGACAACGAGCAGTACTTC. Translating gives CASRLLAGDNEQYF.

This clonotype was recorded at least ten times. The chain uses TRBV11-2 and TRBJ2-4, with D perhaps matching TRBD1 (6 bases). V was pared by 6 bases and J by 8 bases, with 11 bases between. This CDR3 region has 12 residues. The germline V gene encodes CDR1 SGHAT and CDR2 FQNNGV. CDR3: CASRRSGDIQYF. The CDR3 bases are TGTGCCAGCAGGCGTTCAGGGGACATTCAGTACTTC.

V gene TRBV6-1 combines with J gene TRBJ1-3; 8 bases line up with TRBD1. Germline V CDR1 and CDR2: MNHNS, SASEGT. After removal of 5 bases from V and 3 bases from J, the junction contained 6 bases not matched to a gene. The CDR3 totals 15 residues. CDR3 bases: TGTGCCAGCAGTCGACAGGGGAACGATGGAAACACCATATATTTT. Protein sequence: CASSRQGNDGNTIYF.

Many counts were recorded for this clonotype. J is TRBJ1-1 and V is TRBV5-4; no clear D gene. This CDR3 spans 13 amino acids. CDR1 is SGHNT, CDR2 YYREEE, per germline (reference sequence). V was trimmed by 4 bases and J by 7 bases, leaving 14 bases between them. The CDR3 sequence: CASSLRLDGEAFF. The CDR3 bases are TGTGCCAGCAGCCTCCGGTTAGACGGTGAAGCTTTCTTT.

This clonotype was observed many times. The rearrangement links TRBV7-2 to TRBJ2-6; D is unclear. V lost 3 bases to trimming and J lost 1 base, with 7 bases between them. Per germline, CDR1 SGHTA and CDR2 FQGNSA. CDR3 size: 15 residues. Written as DNA, the CDR3 is TGTGCCAGCAGCTTTGACGGATCTGGGGCCAACGTCCTGACTTTC. The encoded protein is CASSFDGSGANVLTF. Looking up the rest from reference TRBV7-2 and TRBJ2-6 gives the full variable domain: GAGVSQSPSNKVTEKGKDVELRCDPISGHTALYWYRQSLGQGLEFLIYFQGNSAPDKSGLPSDRFSAERTGGSVSTLTIQRTQQEDSAVYLCASSFDGSGANVLTFGAGSRLTVL.

The table lists this clonotype with a few counts. The chain is built from TRBV5-8 and TRBJ1-2, with TRBD1 matching 11 bases. The germline CDR1 and CDR2 sequences are SGHTS and YDEGEE. The CDR3 runs to 15 residues. V trimming: 0 bases; J trimming: 2 bases; junction bases outside the gene matches: 0. CDR3 region: CASSLGDRGNYGYTF. The CDR3 nucleotides are TGTGCCAGCAGCTTGGGGGACAGGGGGAACTATGGCTACACCTTC.

This clonotype has a count of ten or more. The chain recombines TRBV6-1 with TRBJ2-2; 10 bases fit TRBD2. Trimming at V came to 5 bases and at J to 6 bases, leaving 9 bases not matched to a gene. Germline values: CDR1 MNHNS, CDR2 SASEGT. The CDR3 has 16 residues. In nucleotides, the CDR3 is TGTGCCAGCAGTACCTTACTAGCGGGAATTGCCGGGGAGCTGTTTTTT. Amino acids: CASSTLLAGIAGELFF.

This clonotype came up many times. The chain employs TRBV12-3 or TRBV12-4 and TRBJ1-2; D remains unclear. Trimming took off 6 bases at V and 4 bases at J, with 12 bases between the two ends. CDR3 size: 13 residues. The CDR3 sequence: CASSLSSSYGYTF. CDR3 bases: TGTGCCAGCAGCCTATCCTCTTCCTATGGCTACACCTTC.

The sample holds a few counts of this clonotype. The CDR3 nucleotides read TGTGCCAGCAGTGACCACAGGGCCCCACTCCACGAGCAGTACTTC. Its protein product is CASSDHRAPLHEQYF. The chain combines TRBV6-1 with TRBJ2-7, with D perhaps matching TRBD1 (6 bases). This CDR3 contains 15 residues. Germline V lookup: CDR1 MNHNS, CDR2 SASEGT. V lost 3 bases to trimming and J lost 5 bases, with 17 bases between them.

The table lists this clonotype with many counts. The chain employs TRBV27 and TRBJ1-2; D is perhaps TRBD1 (5 bases). V dropped 6 bases and J dropped 4 bases, with 9 bases sitting between them. Germline CDR1 MNHEY, CDR2 SMNVEV (reference sequence). The CDR3 runs to 12 residues. CDR3 in amino acids: CASRGQTYGYTF. The CDR3 bases are TGTGCCAGCAGGGGGCAGACCTATGGCTACACCTTC.

Comment on this clonotype: One base away lies a much larger clone, so this may be a sequencing read error. The chain employs TRBV7-9 and TRBJ1-5; tentative D call: TRBD1 (6 bases). The CDR3 totals 15 residues. CDR1 and CDR2 from the germline V gene are SEHNR and FQNEAQ (reference sequence). CDR3 DNA sequence: TGTGCCAGCAGCCAGACAGGAACGGGCAATCTGCCCCAGCATTTT. It yields the protein CASSQTGTGNLPQHF.